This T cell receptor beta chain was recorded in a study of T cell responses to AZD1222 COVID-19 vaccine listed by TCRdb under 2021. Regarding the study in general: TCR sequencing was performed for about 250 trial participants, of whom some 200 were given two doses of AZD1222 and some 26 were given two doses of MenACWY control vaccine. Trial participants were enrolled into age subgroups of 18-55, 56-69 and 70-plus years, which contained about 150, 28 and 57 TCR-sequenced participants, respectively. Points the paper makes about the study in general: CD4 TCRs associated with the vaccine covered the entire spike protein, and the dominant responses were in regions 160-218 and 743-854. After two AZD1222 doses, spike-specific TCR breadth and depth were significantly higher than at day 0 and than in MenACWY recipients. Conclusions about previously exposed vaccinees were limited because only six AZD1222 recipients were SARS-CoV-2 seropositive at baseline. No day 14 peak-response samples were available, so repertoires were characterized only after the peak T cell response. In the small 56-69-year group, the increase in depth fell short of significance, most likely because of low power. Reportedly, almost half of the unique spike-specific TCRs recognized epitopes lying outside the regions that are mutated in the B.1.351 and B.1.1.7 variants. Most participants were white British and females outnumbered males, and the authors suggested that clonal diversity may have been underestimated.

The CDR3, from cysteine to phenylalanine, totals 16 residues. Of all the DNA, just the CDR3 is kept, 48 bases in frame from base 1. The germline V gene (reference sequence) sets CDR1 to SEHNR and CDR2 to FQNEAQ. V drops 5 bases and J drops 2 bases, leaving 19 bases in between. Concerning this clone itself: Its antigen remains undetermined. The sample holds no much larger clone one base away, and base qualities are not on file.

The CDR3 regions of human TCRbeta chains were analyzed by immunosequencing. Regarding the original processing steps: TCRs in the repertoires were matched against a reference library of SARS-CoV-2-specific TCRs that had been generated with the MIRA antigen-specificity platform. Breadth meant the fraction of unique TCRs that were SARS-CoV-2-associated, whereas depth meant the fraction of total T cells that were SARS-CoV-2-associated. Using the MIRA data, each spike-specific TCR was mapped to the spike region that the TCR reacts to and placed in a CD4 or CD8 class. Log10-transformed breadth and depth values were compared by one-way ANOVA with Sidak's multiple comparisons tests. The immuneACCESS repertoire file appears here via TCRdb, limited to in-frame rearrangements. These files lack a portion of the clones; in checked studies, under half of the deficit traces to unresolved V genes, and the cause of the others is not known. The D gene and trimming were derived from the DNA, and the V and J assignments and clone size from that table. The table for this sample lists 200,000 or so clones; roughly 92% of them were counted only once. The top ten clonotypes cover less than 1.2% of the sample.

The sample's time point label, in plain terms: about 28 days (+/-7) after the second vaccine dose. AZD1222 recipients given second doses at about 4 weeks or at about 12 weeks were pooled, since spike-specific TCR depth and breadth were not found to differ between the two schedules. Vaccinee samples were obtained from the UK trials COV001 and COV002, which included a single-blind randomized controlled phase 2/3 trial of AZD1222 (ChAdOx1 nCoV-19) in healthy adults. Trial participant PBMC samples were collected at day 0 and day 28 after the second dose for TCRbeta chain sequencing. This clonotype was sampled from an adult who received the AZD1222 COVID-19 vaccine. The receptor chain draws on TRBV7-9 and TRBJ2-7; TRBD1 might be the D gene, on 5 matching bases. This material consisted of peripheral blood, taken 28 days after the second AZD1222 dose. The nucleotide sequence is TGTGCCAGCAGCCCGTACAGGACCGGGCCCCCCTACGAGCAGTACTTC. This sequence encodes CASSPYRTGPPYEQYF. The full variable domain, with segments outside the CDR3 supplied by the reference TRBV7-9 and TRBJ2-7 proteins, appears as DTGVSQNPRHKITKRGQNVTFRCDPISEHNRLYWYRQTLGQGPEFLTYFQNEAQLEKSRLLSDRFSAERPKGSFSTLEIQRTEQGDSAMYLCASSPYRTGPPYEQYFGPGTRLTVT.